This T cell receptor (beta chain) emerged from a study of CD8 T cells in Susac syndrome. Random hexamers primed reverse transcription of about 0.5 to 1 ug RNA. It was immunoSEQ multiplex PCR that amplified TCR beta CDR3 across 54 Vbeta and 13 Jbeta. A single record per CDR3 protein comes from TCRdb applying MiXCR to the immunoSEQ multiplex PCR reads. Among about 150,000 distinct CDR3 sequences listed, roughly 96% were seen once. Multiple sclerosis controls were treatment-naive patients with stable or active relapsing-remitting disease. This TCR was recovered from a human donor with multiple sclerosis. Sequences were obtained from CD8+ T cells from PBMCs.

CDR3 in amino acids: CASTFGTGVRGYTF. In DNA form, the CDR3 reads TGTGCCAGCACCTTCGGGACAGGGGTTCGCGGCTACACCTTC. V and J are TRBV11-2 and TRBJ1-2, with 10 bases aligning to TRBD1. V was clipped by 7 bases and J by 8 bases; unmatched bases: 10. This CDR3 is built from 14 residues. The V gene's germline CDR1 is SGHAT and CDR2 FQNNGV.